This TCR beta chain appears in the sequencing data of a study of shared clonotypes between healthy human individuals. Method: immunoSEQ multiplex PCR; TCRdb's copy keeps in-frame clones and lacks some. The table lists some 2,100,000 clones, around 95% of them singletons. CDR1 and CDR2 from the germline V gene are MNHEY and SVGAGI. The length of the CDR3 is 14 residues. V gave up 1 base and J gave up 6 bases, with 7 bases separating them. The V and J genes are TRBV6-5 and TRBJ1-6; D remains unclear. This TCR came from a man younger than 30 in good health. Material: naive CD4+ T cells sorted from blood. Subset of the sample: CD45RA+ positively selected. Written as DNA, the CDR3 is TGTGCCAGCAGTTACTGGCAGACTAATTCACCCCTCCACTTT. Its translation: CASSYWQTNSPLHF.